Sequencing of this TCR beta chain was carried out in a study of spatial heterogeneity in lung cancer. Study-level background: A T cell module score from matched bulk RNA-seq correlated strongly with TCR transcript counts in tumor regions. General study points: For expanded intratumoral alpha and beta TCRs, counts tracked tumor mutation counts.

The CDR3 runs 12 residues. Between the trimmed V and J ends, which lost 7 bases and 5 bases, there was a span of 11 bases. Sample time point: sample taken at primary tumor resection. This clonotype was seen ten or more times. As yet, its antigen is unknown. The library was built for alpha chains, so this beta chain is an off-target read and its size means little. TCRdb redid the calling of the 5' RACE reads with MiXCR, one entry per CDR3 protein. Of approximately 13,000 distinct CDR3 sequences in the sample, roughly 5% were seen once. The rearrangement joins TRBV12-3 or TRBV12-4 to TRBJ2-5; no reliable D call. The clonotype comes from a male donor with early-stage non-small cell lung cancer. The input for sequencing was lung tumor tissue, taken at surgery. In nucleotides, the CDR3 is TGTGCCAGCAACTCCGGGTGGGAGACCCAGTACTTC. It is translated as CASNSGWETQYF.